Listed below are T cell receptor beta chains from one sample, sequenced in a study of T cell responses to AZD1222 COVID-19 vaccine. The method was immunoSEQ multiplex PCR; TCRdb's version includes in-frame clones alone and lacks a portion of them. The table records roughly 120,000 clones, roughly 90% of them present only once. Sample: peripheral blood, taken on day 0 of AZD1222 vaccination. The origin of the receptors is an adult in good health. Both conserved end residues are part of each CDR3. Each record gives: CDR3 protein, CDR3 DNA, J gene, D gene, V gene, clone size. D genes are given only for firm matches. Where a row states a size, it is once, few, many or the class of an expanded clone; other rows omit it.

CASSPSQLTGNTIYF | TGTGCCAGCTCACCATCCCAACTTACTGGAAACACCATATATTTT | TRBJ1-3 | . | TRBV18 | .
CASSPMAGELFF | TGTGCCAGCAGCCCTATGGCCGGGGAGCTGTTTTTT | TRBJ2-2 | . | TRBV9 | once
CASSQGYGNTIYF | TGTGCCAGTTCTCAGGGCTACGGAAACACCATATATTTT | TRBJ1-3 | . | TRBV19 | .
CASSFPAAPYNEQFF | TGTGCCAGCAGTTTCCCCGCAGCGCCCTACAATGAGCAGTTCTTC | TRBJ2-1 | . | TRBV28 | .
CASSIRGSNQPQHF | TGTGCCAGTAGTATACGGGGAAGCAATCAGCCCCAGCATTTT | TRBJ1-5 | . | TRBV19 | .
CASSLFIKGGEKLFF | TGTGCCAGCAGTTTGTTCATAAAAGGTGGTGAAAAACTGTTTTTT | TRBJ1-4 | . | TRBV28 | .
CATSHGLAGPYEQYF | TGTGCCACCAGTCACGGACTAGCGGGACCGTATGAGCAGTACTTC | TRBJ2-7 | TRBD2 | TRBV24-1 | .
CASSAGQMNTEAFF | TGTGCCAGCAGCGCGGGACAGATGAACACTGAAGCTTTCTTT | TRBJ1-1 | TRBD1 | TRBV3-1/TRBV3-2 | .
CASNPSGGYTGELFF | TGTGCCAGCAACCCTAGCGGGGGTTACACCGGGGAGCTGTTTTTT | TRBJ2-2 | TRBD2 | TRBV7-8 | .
CATNGGTGYGYTF | TGTGCCACCAATGGCGGGACAGGTTATGGCTACACCTTC | TRBJ1-2 | TRBD1 | TRBV24-1 | .
CASRSSWQRNQPQHF | TGTGCCAGCAGAAGTTCGTGGCAGCGCAATCAGCCCCAGCATTTT | TRBJ1-5 | . | TRBV6-5 | .
CASSRSGGGAKNIQYF | TGTGCCAGCAGTAGGAGCGGGGGGGGAGCCAAAAACATTCAGTACTTC | TRBJ2-4 | TRBD2 | TRBV28 | .
CASSLNTDTQYF | TGCGCCAGCAGTTTGAACACAGATACGCAGTATTTT | TRBJ2-3 | . | TRBV5-1 | .
CAISEDAAGVGQPQHF | TGTGCCATCAGTGAAGATGCGGCAGGGGTGGGTCAGCCCCAGCATTTT | TRBJ1-5 | . | TRBV10-3 | few
CASSRDEQETQYF | TGTGCCAGCAGTCGGGACGAACAAGAGACCCAGTACTTC | TRBJ2-5 | . | TRBV3-1/TRBV3-2 | .
CASSAGTSGSLETQYF | TGTGCCAGCAGCGCAGGGACTAGCGGGAGTCTGGAGACCCAGTACTTC | TRBJ2-5 | TRBD2 | TRBV5-8 | .
CASSYSGGRETQYF | TGTGCCAGCAGTTACTCGGGCGGGCGAGAGACCCAGTACTTC | TRBJ2-5 | . | TRBV6-2/TRBV6-3 | .
CASGTGREKLFF | TGTGCCAGCGGAACAGGGAGAGAAAAACTGTTTTTT | TRBJ1-4 | . | TRBV4-2 | .
CASSPPGQGAAYTF | TGTGCCAGCAGTCCGCCGGGACAGGGGGCTGCCTACACCTTC | TRBJ1-2 | TRBD1 | TRBV27 | .
CASSLRSASGSSNEQFF | TGTGCCAGCAGCTTAAGGTCGGCTAGCGGGTCGAGCAATGAGCAGTTCTTC | TRBJ2-1 | TRBD2 | TRBV7-2 | .
CASSLGQGSNQPQHF | TGCGCCAGCAGCTTGGGACAGGGGAGCAATCAGCCCCAGCATTTT | TRBJ1-5 | TRBD1 | TRBV5-1 | .
CASSLGRGYGYTF | TGTGCCAGCAGTTTGGGCAGGGGATATGGCTACACCTTC | TRBJ1-2 | . | TRBV28 | .
CATGSGAATNEKLFF | TGTGCCACCGGATCAGGGGCTGCAACTAATGAAAAACTGTTTTTT | TRBJ1-4 | . | TRBV24-1 | once
CASSRRDPNEKLFF | TGTGCCAGCTCACGCCGGGATCCTAATGAAAAACTGTTTTTT | TRBJ1-4 | . | TRBV18 | .
CASSGGLAGANEQYF | TGTGCCAGCAGTGGGGGACTAGCGGGAGCGAACGAGCAGTACTTC | TRBJ2-7 | TRBD2 | TRBV25-1 | once
CASSLGGDGGYTF | TGTGCCAGCAGCTTGGGGGGGGACGGAGGCTACACCTTC | TRBJ1-2 | . | TRBV5-4 | once
CATGRDQPQHF | TGTGCCACCGGACGCGATCAGCCCCAGCATTTT | TRBJ1-5 | . | TRBV10-3 | .
CASSLRTAVGGYTF | TGTGCCAGCAGTTTAAGGACTGCAGTCGGCGGCTACACCTTC | TRBJ1-2 | . | TRBV27 | .
CASSKKRDRVMTNEKLFF | TGTGCCAGCAGCAAGAAGAGAGACAGGGTGATGACTAATGAAAAACTGTTTTTT | TRBJ1-4 | . | TRBV21-1 | few
CASSVQGSIYGYTF | TGTGCCAGCAGCGTTCAGGGGAGCATCTATGGCTACACCTTC | TRBJ1-2 | . | TRBV5-5 | .
CASSPGTGSNEQYF | TGTGCCAGCAGCCCCGGGACAGGATCGAACGAGCAGTACTTC | TRBJ2-7 | TRBD1 | TRBV28 | .
CASRITGELFF | TGTGCCAGCCGGATAACCGGGGAGCTGTTTTTT | TRBJ2-2 | . | TRBV2 | .
CASSYRDPNTEAFF | TGTGCCAGCAGCTACCGGGATCCGAACACTGAAGCTTTCTTT | TRBJ1-1 | . | TRBV7-2 | .
CASEVSANTEAFF | TGTGCCAGTGAGGTATCAGCGAACACTGAAGCTTTCTTT | TRBJ1-1 | . | TRBV7-9 | .
CASSRQGVNSPLHF | TGTGCCAGCAGTAGACAGGGAGTTAATTCACCCCTCCACTTT | TRBJ1-6 | TRBD1 | TRBV6-5 | .
CASSLRSVGNQPQHF | TGTGCCAGCAGCCTTCGGTCGGTCGGCAATCAGCCCCAGCATTTT | TRBJ1-5 | . | TRBV7-2 | .
CSVGIGAGIQYF | TGCAGCGTCGGAATAGGGGCGGGCATTCAGTACTTC | TRBJ2-4 | . | TRBV29-1 | .
CSAGHSGDTQYF | TGCAGCGCCGGACATAGCGGAGATACGCAGTATTTT | TRBJ2-3 | . | TRBV29-1 | .
CASASPRGSDQPQHF | TGTGCCAGCGCCAGTCCCCGGGGGTCGGATCAGCCCCAGCATTTT | TRBJ1-5 | . | TRBV2 | .
CASSLQGAETQYF | TGCGCCAGCAGCTTGCAAGGGGCCGAGACCCAGTACTTC | TRBJ2-5 | . | TRBV5-1 | .